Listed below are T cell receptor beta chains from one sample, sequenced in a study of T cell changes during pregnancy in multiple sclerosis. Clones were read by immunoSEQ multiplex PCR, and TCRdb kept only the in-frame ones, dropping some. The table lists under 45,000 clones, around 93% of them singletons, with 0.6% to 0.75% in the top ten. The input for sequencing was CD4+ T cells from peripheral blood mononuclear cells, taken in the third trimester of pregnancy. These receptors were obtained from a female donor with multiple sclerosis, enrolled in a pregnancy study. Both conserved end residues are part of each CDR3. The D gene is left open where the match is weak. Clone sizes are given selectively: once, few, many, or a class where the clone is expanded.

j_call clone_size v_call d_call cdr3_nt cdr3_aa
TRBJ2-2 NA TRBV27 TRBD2 TGTGCCAGCAGAGGGAGGGGTGTGCGCACCGGGGAGCTGTTTTTT CASRGRGVRTGELFF
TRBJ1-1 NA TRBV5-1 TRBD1 TGCGCCAGCAGCTTGGCAATCGGACAGGGGAACACTGAAGCTTTCTTT CASSLAIGQGNTEAFF
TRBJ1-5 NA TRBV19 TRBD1 TGTGCCAGTAGTACCCGGGACAGGGGAGGGGGCGCCAATCAGCCCCAGCATTTT CASSTRDRGGGANQPQHF
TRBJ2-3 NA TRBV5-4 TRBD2 TGTGCCAGCAGCGGGACTAGCGGGGGACCTGATACGCAGTATTTT CASSGTSGGPDTQYF
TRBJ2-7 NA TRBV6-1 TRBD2 TGTGCCAGCAGTGCGGGACTAGCGGGGTCCTACGAGCAGTACTTC CASSAGLAGSYEQYF
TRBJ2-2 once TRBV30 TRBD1 TGTGCCTGGAGTCCCTCCGGGACAGGGCCCGGGGAGCTGTTTTTT CAWSPSGTGPGELFF
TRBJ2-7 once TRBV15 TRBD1 TGTGCCACCAGCAACCTAGGGACAGGGGGCTTCGAGCAGTACTTC CATSNLGTGGFEQYF
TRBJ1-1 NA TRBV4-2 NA TGTGCCAGCAGCCAACAATACGGGAACACTGAAGCTTTCTTT CASSQQYGNTEAFF
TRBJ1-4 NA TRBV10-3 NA TGTGCCATCAGTTGGGACTCAGAAAAACTGTTTTTT CAISWDSEKLFF
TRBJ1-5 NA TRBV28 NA TGTGCCAGCAGTCTAGCCATGGTCGGTCAGCCCCAGCATTTT CASSLAMVGQPQHF
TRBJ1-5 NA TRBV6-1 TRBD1 TGTGCCAGCAGTATCGGGACAGGGGGCAATCAGCCCCAGCATTTT CASSIGTGGNQPQHF
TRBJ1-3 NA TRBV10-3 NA TGTGCCATCAGATCCACCCAGGGAGGAAACACCATATATTTT CAIRSTQGGNTIYF
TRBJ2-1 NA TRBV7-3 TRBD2 TGTGCCAGCAGCTTAGGCCCAGGACTAGCGGCTTTGGCTGAGCAGTTCTTC CASSLGPGLAALAEQFF
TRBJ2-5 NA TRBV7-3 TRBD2 TGTGCCAGCAGCTTAGGCGGACTAGCGGGAGTTCAGACCCAGTACTTC CASSLGGLAGVQTQYF
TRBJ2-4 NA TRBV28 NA TGTGCCAGCAGCTACAGGGGACTCGTGAACATTCAGTACTTC CASSYRGLVNIQYF
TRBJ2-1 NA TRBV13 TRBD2 TGTGCCAGCACCCTTTTGGGACTAGCCTTTGCCTACAATGAGCAGTTCTTC CASTLLGLAFAYNEQFF
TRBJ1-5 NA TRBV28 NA TGTGCCAGCAGTTTCGGCGAGGCTCAGCCCCAGCATTTT CASSFGEAQPQHF
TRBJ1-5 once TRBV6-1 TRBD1 TGTGCCAGCAGTGGCCGGGACAGGGGAAACAATCAGCCCCAGCATTTT CASSGRDRGNNQPQHF
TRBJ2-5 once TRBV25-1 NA TGTGCCAGCAGTCCACAGGAGACCCAGTACTTC CASSPQETQYF
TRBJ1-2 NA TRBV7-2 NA TGTGCCAGCAGCCCCGACAGGAACTATGGCTACACCTTC CASSPDRNYGYTF
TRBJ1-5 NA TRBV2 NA TGTGCCAGCGGCACACCGAGACAGGGCAATCAGCCCCAGCATTTT CASGTPRQGNQPQHF
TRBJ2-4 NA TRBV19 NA TGTGCCAGTAGGTCCGGGGCCAAAAACATTCAGTACTTC CASRSGAKNIQYF
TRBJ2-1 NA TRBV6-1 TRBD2 TGTGCCAGCAGTGACTATAGCGGGAGATTCTACAATGAGCAGTTCTTC CASSDYSGRFYNEQFF
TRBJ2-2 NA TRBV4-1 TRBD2 TGCGCCAGCAGACTAGCGGGGGGGCCCGGGGAGCTGTTTTTT CASRLAGGPGELFF
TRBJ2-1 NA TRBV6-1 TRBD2 TGTGCCAGCAGTGTACGGGTGGGGGGGAGGTCCAATGAGCAGTTCTTC CASSVRVGGRSNEQFF
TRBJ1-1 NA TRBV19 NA TGTGCCAGTAGTACTCCAGGGGTTGCGGAAGCTTTCTTT CASSTPGVAEAFF
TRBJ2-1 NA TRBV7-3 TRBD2 TGTGCCAGCAGCTTAACTAGGTGGGCGGGAGAGAATGAGCAGTTCTTC CASSLTRWAGENEQFF
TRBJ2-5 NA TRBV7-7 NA TGTGCCAGCAGGGACCCCGAGGGGGTGAAGACGGAGACCCAGTACTTC CASRDPEGVKTETQYF
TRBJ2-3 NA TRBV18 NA TGTGCCAGCTCTGGGGAGAATACGCAGTATTTT CASSGENTQYF
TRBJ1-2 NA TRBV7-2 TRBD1 TGTGCCAGCAGCGCCGGGACAGGGGGTGGCTACACCTTC CASSAGTGGGYTF
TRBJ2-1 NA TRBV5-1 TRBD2 TGCGCCAGCAGCACTAGCGGGGGACTTTCCTACAATGAGCAGTTCTTC CASSTSGGLSYNEQFF
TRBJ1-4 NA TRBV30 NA TGTGCCTGGAGACCCCTTAACAGTGAAAAACTGTTTTTT CAWRPLNSEKLFF
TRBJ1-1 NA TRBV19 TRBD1 TGTGCCAGCCAGGCGGGCAGGGGGGTCATGAACACTGAAGCTTTCTTT CASQAGRGVMNTEAFF
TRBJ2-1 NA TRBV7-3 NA TGTGCCAGCAGCGGCACAGACAATGAGCAGTTCTTC CASSGTDNEQFF
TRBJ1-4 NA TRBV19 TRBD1 TGTGCCAGTAGTACCGGACAGGGGAATTTAGGTGAAAAACTGTTTTTT CASSTGQGNLGEKLFF
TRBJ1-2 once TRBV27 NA TGTGCCAGCCGGGAATGGGATGGTTCTAACTATGGCTACACCTTC CASREWDGSNYGYTF
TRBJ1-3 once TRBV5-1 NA TGCGCCAGCAGCGTCAACCCCTGGGTACCGACAAAAGGAAACACCATATATTTT CASSVNPWVPTKGNTIYF
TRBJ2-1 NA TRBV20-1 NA TGCAGTGCTACCCGGGCGGGGGAGCAGTTCTTC CSATRAGEQFF
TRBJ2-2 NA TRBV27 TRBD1 TGTGCCAGCAGTTACACCGGGACAGGGTGGAACGGGGAGCTGTTTTTT CASSYTGTGWNGELFF
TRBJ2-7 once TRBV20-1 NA TGCAGTGCTTCGGTACGGGAAAAGCAGTACTTC CSASVREKQYF
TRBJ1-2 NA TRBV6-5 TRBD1 TGTGCCAGCAGTTTACAGGGGGACTATGGCTACACCTTC CASSLQGDYGYTF
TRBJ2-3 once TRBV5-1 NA TGCGCCAGCAGCTCTATACGGGGGGATACGCAGTATTTT CASSSIRGDTQYF
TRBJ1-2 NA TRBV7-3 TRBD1 TGTGCCAGCAGCGTGGACAGGGGATCTGGCTACACCTTC CASSVDRGSGYTF
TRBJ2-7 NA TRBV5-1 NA TGCGCCAGCAGCTTGGCAGGCCGCTCCTACGAGCAGTACTTC CASSLAGRSYEQYF
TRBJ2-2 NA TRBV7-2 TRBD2 TGTGCCAGCAGCTCCCCCAACCGGGCGGGGGAGGCCGGGGAGCTGTTTTTT CASSSPNRAGEAGELFF